The next 11 T cell receptor beta chains were all read from a single sample in a study of T cells in Graves' hyperthyroidism and ophthalmopathy (dated by TCRdb to about 2019). To prepare the library, multiplex PCR was applied. The listed sequencing device is Illumina HiSeq 2000. TCR beta CDR3 regions were amplified from RNA transcripts. The first round of RT-PCR for the TCR CDR3 was performed with the HTBI primer set and the Qiagen OneStep RT-PCR kit. The raw public reads went through TCRdb reprocessing: fastp at Q25, MiXCR clone calling, in-frame beta chains kept. Every distinct CDR3 protein forms one entry, paired with its most common genes and DNA. The sample has 700,000 or so distinct CDR3 sequences on record, over 15% of them singletons. Approximately 8% of the sample lies in the top ten. Sequenced input: blood. Every receptor here comes from a man aged 18-30 years with Graves' hyperthyroidism.

This clonotype has ten or more counts. The J gene is TRBJ2-1, the V gene TRBV12-3 or TRBV12-4; 9 bases align to TRBD2. The CDR3 totals 16 residues. V lost 10 bases and J lost 6; bases outside the gene matches: 16. CDR3 sequence: CATSSGGLAGANEQFF. CDR3 bases: TGTGCCACCTCAAGTGGGGGATTAGCGGGAGCCAATGAGCAGTTCTTC.

This clonotype was counted ten times or more. The gene calls are TRBV7-2 and TRBJ2-7; D gene uncertain. Germline CDR1 SGHTA, CDR2 FQGNSA. This CDR3 region has 14 residues. V was trimmed by 5 bases and J by 6 bases, leaving 17 bases between them. CDR3 DNA: TGTGCCAGCAGCCCTCTGAGTGGAGCCTCCGAGCAGTACTTC. It codes for CASSPLSGASEQYF. Full variable domain (missing parts from reference TRBV7-2 and TRBJ2-7): GAGVSQSPSNKVTEKGKDVELRCDPISGHTALYWYRQSLGQGLEFLIYFQGNSAPDKSGLPSDRFSAERTGGSVSTLTIQRTQQEDSAVYLCASSPLSGASEQYFGPGTRLTVT.

The chain links TRBV7-2 to TRBJ1-2, with D perhaps matching TRBD1 (5 bases). Germline assignment: CDR1 SGHTA and CDR2 FQGNSA. V shed 4 bases and J shed 0 bases, with 12 bases lying between them. The CDR3 is 15 amino acids. The CDR3 nucleotides are TGTGCCAGCAGCTACCGACAGAGAGCTAACTATGGCTACACCTTC. This gives the protein CASSYRQRANYGYTF.

This clonotype was observed a few times. The CDR3 DNA reads TGCAGTGCTACCTTGCCCTCCCTGTTGAAGAATGAGCAGTTCTTC. Translated, it gives CSATLPSLLKNEQFF. The rearrangement links TRBV20-1 to TRBJ2-1; D unclear. V gave up 4 bases and J gave up 7 bases, with 20 bases separating them. Germline V lookup: CDR1 DFQATT, CDR2 SNEGSKA (reference sequence). The CDR3 consists of 15 residues.

This clonotype showed up just a few times. Since a much larger clone is just one base distant, this may be a read error. The CDR3 carries no conserved terminal phenylalanine or tryptophan, so it likely arises from a read error. CDR3 in DNA: TGTGCCAGCAGCGTAGAACAGGGGAACTACGAGCAGTACTCC. Its protein is CASSVEQGNYEQYS. The chain combines TRBV7-3 with TRBJ2-7; TRBD1 matches at 7 bases. CDR1 and CDR2 from the germline V gene are SGHTA and FQGTGA. There are 14 residues in the CDR3. V was clipped by 5 bases and J by 3 bases; unmatched bases: 7.

The table lists this clonotype with a few counts. The chain employs TRBV6-2 or TRBV6-3 and TRBJ2-4, with a weak D call TRBD1 (6 bases). The germline V gene encodes CDR1 MNHEY and CDR2 SVGEGT. The CDR3 is 16 amino acids. V was clipped by 0 bases and J by 6 bases, with 15 bases between them. The CDR3 sequence: CASSYSSAGVGNIQYF. CDR3 nucleotides: TGTGCCAGCAGTTACTCATCCGCAGGGGTCGGAAACATTCAGTACTTC.

This clonotype has ten or more counts. This rearrangement joins TRBV28 to TRBJ2-7; TRBD2 matches 11 bases. V trimming: 5 bases; J trimming: 4 bases; junction bases outside the gene matches: 7. The CDR3 is 15 residues long. Germline V gene data show CDR1 as MDHEN and CDR2 as SYDVKM. The CDR3 nucleotides read TGTGCCAGCAGTCCGGGACTAGCGGAGATGTACGAGCAGTACTTC. Protein: CASSPGLAEMYEQYF.

This clonotype was recorded a few times. The chain has TRBV12-3 or TRBV12-4 and TRBJ2-6; D is possibly TRBD2 (5 bases). V lost 3 bases and J lost 2, with 8 bases in between. The CDR3 contains 15 residues. The CDR3, as DNA: TGTGCCAGCAGTTTGGGAGTTACTGGGGCCAACGTCCTGACTTTC. Translating it yields CASSLGVTGANVLTF.

There are many counts of this clonotype. V gene TRBV18 combines with J gene TRBJ1-2; D unclear. CDR1 KGHSH and CDR2 LQKENI come from the germline V gene. The CDR3 length is 13 residues. V was cut by 3 bases and J by 3 bases, with 8 bases left in between. Written as DNA, the CDR3 is TGTGCCAGCTCACCCGGAGGACACTATGGCTACACCTTC. Amino acid sequence: CASSPGGHYGYTF.

This clonotype was seen only a few times. The rearrangement uses TRBV19 and TRBJ2-5, with D possibly matching TRBD2 (5 bases). From germline, CDR1 is LNHDA and CDR2 SQIVND (reference sequence). The V end lost 10 bases, the J end lost 2 bases, and 20 bases lay between the germline ends. The CDR3 length is 15 residues. The CDR3 sequence is CATTRGPSYQETQYF. The CDR3 DNA sequence: TGTGCCACCACCCGAGGGCCGAGCTATCAAGAGACCCAGTACTTC. Variable domain in full (rest from reference TRBV19 and TRBJ2-5): DGGITQSPKYLFRKEGQNVTLSCEQNLNHDAMYWYRQDPGQGLRLIYYSQIVNDFQKGDIAEGYSVSREKKESFPLTVTSAQKNPTAFYLCATTRGPSYQETQYFGPGTRLLVL.

CDR3 residues: CASSESGERDTQYF. The CDR3 DNA is TGTGCCAGCAGTGAATCGGGGGAGAGAGATACGCAGTATTTT. This sequence joins TRBV25-1 and TRBJ2-3; a possible D gene is TRBD2 (6 bases). Per germline, CDR1 MGHDK and CDR2 SYGVNS. CDR3 length: 14 residues. V shed 1 base and J shed 5 bases, with 10 bases lying between them.